This TCR beta chain derives from a study of T cell responses to AZD1222 COVID-19 vaccine. Study-level information: The analysis combined second doses at about 4 or about 12 weeks. Notes on the study in general: Epitopes outside B.1.351 and B.1.1.7 mutated regions reportedly drew nearly half of spike TCRs. Every sample of the repertoires postdated the peak T cell response. At 160-218 and 743-854, vaccine-associated CD4 TCRs were dominant, and they spanned spike.

Germline assignment: CDR1 LGHNA and CDR2 YNFKEQ. V shed 1 base and J 0 bases; nucleotides not matched to a gene: 3. The CDR3 length is 16 residues. The protocol was immunoSEQ multiplex PCR, while the TCRdb copy is restricted to in-frame clones and leaves out a portion. The repertoire holds approximately 120,000 clones, with about 89% as singletons. Comments on this clone: Its antigen is currently unknown.

The chain has TRBV4-2 and TRBJ1-3, with 7 bases identical to TRBD1. This specimen was peripheral blood, taken on day 0 of AZD1222 vaccination. This TCR was recovered from an adult in good health. CDR3 DNA: TGTGCCAGCAGCCAAGGGGGACAGATCTCTGGAAACACCATATATTTT. It yields the protein CASSQGGQISGNTIYF.